This TCR beta chain was obtained from a study of Japanese encephalitis immunity and Zika vaccine responses (dated by TCRdb to 2020 to 2023). Broadly, across the study: Included participants received three 5.0 ug doses of alum-adjuvanted ZPIV at weeks 0, 4 and 28. Stimulations used ZIKV structural-protein peptide pools split into flavivirus-conserved and non-conserved sets, or JEV or YFV peptides matching the pre-vaccination. TCR repertoires from three flavivirus-naive individuals were additionally analyzed at weeks 2, 6 and 52 after the start of ZPIV vaccination. Approximately eleven participants were given two doses of JEV vaccine (IXIARO) 28 days apart, two to three months before the first ZPIV dose. The study examined whether earlier vaccination against Japanese encephalitis virus (JEV) or yellow fever virus (YFV) influenced CD4 T cell responses to the Zika vaccine. The ZIKV peptides, 15-mers that overlapped by 11 residues, were chosen for containing NetMHCpan/NetMHCII-predicted epitopes with affinity below 50 nM. For TCR sequencing, six representative participants were selected from each pre-vaccination group, and samples were taken at week 0 (after pre-vaccination, before ZPIV) and at week 52. Before ZPIV, roughly twelve participants got a single dose of YFV vaccine (YF-VAX), while 9 or 10 participants were flavivirus-naive.

Libraries were constructed by 5' RACE. Before sequencing, TCRbeta libraries were pooled in proportion to the sorted cell numbers of each library. Total RNA from sorted cells was extracted with RNAzol RT, and cDNA was made with an oligo(dT) primer and a template-switching oligo. The TCRbeta V-CDR3-J region was amplified by PCR between a SMARTer oligo primer and a TCRbeta constant-region primer using Kapa HiFi. Illumina adaptors and sample-specific index barcodes were added in a second PCR, followed by HighPrep bead cleanup and Bioanalyzer confirmation of a band of roughly 650 bp. Libraries were sequenced on an Illumina MiSeq with 2x151 bp paired-end reads. Under the source paper's analysis protocol: An in-house Java program demultiplexed the reads, while MiXCR assigned TCRbeta annotations and counted clonotypes. Repertoire overlap was measured with Morisita-Horn indices from the R package vegan, along with UPGMA clustering and Circos plots of recurring clonotypes. Shannon diversity and richness were normalized to the highest possible value given the input cell numbers, yielding values from 0 to 1. MUSCLE was used to align CDR3beta sequences, SeqinR to compute distances, and R to plot multidimensional scaling. TCRdb redid the processing of the public reads, applying fastp at Q25 and MiXCR, and retained in-frame beta chains. When rows share a CDR3 protein, they turn into one entry using the most common DNA and genes. V and J calls and clone size were set by TCRdb, not the authors. This sample gives some 1,800 distinct CDR3 sequences in total; around 5.2% of them show up just once. The ten largest clonotypes hold 25% to 30% of the sample.

Overall study results and their limits: The individual peptides behind the cross-reactive responses were not identified because limits on sample size made peptide-pool deconvolution impossible. Rather than the whole vaccinated cohort, the analysis covered just a subset of trial participants, namely those who received three doses and had adequate samples. After ZPIV, a significant decrease in repertoire richness of CD4 T cells responding to conserved ZIKV epitopes was observed in JEV-pre-vaccinated donors. Samples clustered by participant with no similarity between individuals, suggesting no public TCRs were detected. CD8 T cell responses of very low magnitude were detected against ZIKV peptide pools and were observed in only a few individuals. JEV-pre-vaccinated donors showed higher repertoire similarity across time-points and stimulations than YFV-pre-vaccinated donors, indicating more clonotypes common to ZIKV and JEV stimulation.

This clonotype is characterized as medium-sized (0.01 to 0.1%). It has no much larger one-base neighbor in the sample; base qualities were not kept. After labeling with CellTrace CFSE, PBMCs were cultured for 6 days in RPMI containing approximately 7.4% human serum along with peptide pools, each at 1 ug/mL. Unfixed proliferating CD4 T cells were sorted on a BD FACSAria as live CD56-CD19-CD16-CD3+CD4+ CFSE-low cells. Enrolled adults were healthy and were found to be seronegative for ZIKV, JEV, YFV, DENV and WNV by microneutralization screening. The samples were taken from a phase 1, double-blinded, randomized, placebo-controlled trial testing an alum-adjuvanted Zika purified-inactivated virus (ZPIV) vaccine. Peripheral blood mononuclear cells were isolated by standard procedure and were kept frozen in liquid nitrogen until use. This receptor was obtained from an adult woman who received an inactivated Zika virus vaccine. This material consisted of antigen-activated CD4+ T cells from blood, cultured, taken during a Zika inactivated vaccine study.

The CDR3 protein sequence reads: CASSQTGEGTGELFF. The sequenced DNA is TGCGCCAGCAGCCAGACAGGGGAGGGTACCGGGGAGCTGTTTTTT. The V gene is TRBV4-3 and the J gene is TRBJ2-2; a weak D assignment points to TRBD1 (8 bases agree). CDR1 and CDR2, per the germline V gene, are LGHNA and YSLEER. Including the terminal cysteine and phenylalanine, the CDR3 comprises 15 residues. Only the CDR3 DNA stays, 45 bases, in frame from base 1. V and J are truncated by 3 bases and 5 bases respectively, leaving an intervening sequence of 13 bases.